This T cell receptor (beta chain) was profiled in a study of OX40 agonist ivuxolimab in advanced cancers. Across the whole study: Patient treatment consisted of intravenous ivuxolimab administration every 2 weeks at 0.01 to 10 mg/kg. Whole-study results and caveats: Antigen specificity of clonally expanded peripheral T cells was not established. The study found among the lowest clonal expansion in partial responders at 0.1-3.0 mg/kg.

As for this clone: Its antigen is still unknown.

Assay: immunoSEQ multiplex PCR; the TCRdb copy retains only in-frame clones and omits some. This sample carries some 80,000 clones, 85% to 95% of them seen once, and the ten largest clones take around 21%. Germline V gene data show CDR1 as SGHDN and CDR2 as FVKESK. V was clipped by 3 bases and J by 5 bases, with 7 bases between them. The CDR3 length is 12 residues. This clonotype was sampled from an adult with an advanced solid tumor such as melanoma, head and neck, liver or kidney cancer. The rearrangement links TRBV14 to TRBJ2-5, with D possibly called TRBD1 or TRBD2 (5 bases each). Sequenced material: CD4+ or CD8+ T cells sorted from blood, taken in a trial of the OX40 agonist ivuxolimab. CDR3 sequence: CASSQGVETQYF. The CDR3 DNA reads TGTGCCAGCAGCCAGGGGGTGGAGACCCAGTACTTC.